The next 13 T cell receptor beta chains were all read from a single sample in a study of blood T cell repertoires in COVID-19. This table comes from immunoSEQ multiplex PCR, and its TCRdb copy is limited to in-frame clones, with some not included. The table lists around 82,000 clones, 75% to 85% of them singletons. Sequencing was performed on peripheral blood. These receptor sequences come from a man between 45 and 60 years old with COVID-19, enrolled during active disease.

The genes are TRBV7-2 and TRBJ1-6, with 7 bases matching TRBD1. The CDR3 extends over 16 amino acids. Per germline, CDR1 SGHTA and CDR2 FQGNSA. The V gene end was trimmed by 6 bases and the J gene end by 0 bases; junction bases not matched to a gene: 5. As DNA, the CDR3 is TGTGCCAGCAGTAGGGACAGCAACTCCTATAATTCACCCCTCCACTTT. Amino acids: CASSRDSNSYNSPLHF.

This rearrangement joins TRBV6-5 to TRBJ1-1, with D possibly TRBD1 on 6 matching bases. Germline V lookup: CDR1 MNHEY, CDR2 SVGAGI. This CDR3 is 14 amino acids long. Deletions cut 2 bases from V and 11 bases from J, with 18 bases between. The CDR3 nucleotides are TGTGCCAGCAGTTACGACAGGTTGGTTGCTTCGGCTTTCTTT. It codes for CASSYDRLVASAFF.

The rearrangement joins TRBV6-6 to TRBJ1-2; D gene uncertain. The ends were cut back, 1 base at V and 4 bases at J, with 10 bases in the middle. CDR1 and CDR2 from the germline V gene are MNHNY and SVGAGI (reference sequence). The CDR3 is 14 amino acids. CDR3 coding DNA: TGTGCCAGCAGTTACTTCGGGGAAACCTATGGCTACACCTTC. This gives the protein CASSYFGETYGYTF.

The chain uses TRBV2 and TRBJ1-5; 8 bases agree with TRBD1. This CDR3 is built from 15 residues. V dropped 3 bases and J dropped 6; count of bases not matched to a gene: 7. Germline V gene lookup returns CDR1 SNHLY and CDR2 FYNNEI. The CDR3 loop reads CASSDGTGGSQPQHF. The CDR3 nucleotides read TGTGCCAGCAGTGATGGAACAGGGGGATCTCAGCCCCAGCATTTT.

This chain links TRBV25-1 with TRBJ1-2; a possible D gene is TRBD1 (6 bases). V lost 1 base, J lost 8 bases, and 14 bases lay in between. Germline-derived CDR1 and CDR2 are MGHDK and SYGVNS. The length of the CDR3 is 14 residues. The CDR3 is CASSEWGGHRGYTF. The DNA of the CDR3 is TGTGCCAGCAGTGAATGGGGGGGGCACAGGGGCTACACCTTC.

The CDR3 DNA is TGTGCCAGCAGCCTCTACGAGCAGTACTTC. Residues: CASSLYEQYF. This sequence joins TRBV6-5 and TRBJ2-7; no firm D call. Germline CDR1 is MNHEY and CDR2 is SVGAGI. Trimming stripped 6 bases from V and 3 bases from J, with 3 bases between. The CDR3 has 10 amino acids.

The chain combines TRBV7-2 with TRBJ2-7; TRBD1 is a possible D gene (7 bases). Germline CDR1 reads SGHTA; CDR2 reads FQGNSA. With 2 bases removed from V and 3 bases from J, the gap between germline ends came to 11 bases. The CDR3 has 14 amino acids. CDR3 bases: TGTGCCAGCAGCTTAACCCAGGGGGGCTACGAGCAGTACTTC. Amino acids: CASSLTQGGYEQYF.

This chain uses TRBV27 with TRBJ1-1, with D unresolved. Trimming stripped 5 bases from V and 2 bases from J, with 15 bases between. CDR3 size: 15 residues. Germline CDR1 and CDR2: MNHEY and SMNVEV (reference sequence). The CDR3 DNA reads TGTGCCAGCAGTCCCGAGGCGGGGTTTAACACTGAAGCTTTCTTT. Amino acids: CASSPEAGFNTEAFF.

The rearrangement joins TRBV11-3 to TRBJ1-3; 8 positions agree with TRBD1. The CDR3 loop spans 16 amino acids. Per the germline V gene, CDR1 is SGHNT and CDR2 is YENEEA. After removal of 5 bases from V and 3 bases from J, the junction contained 9 bases not matched to a gene. This CDR3 reads CASSPSGQGGGNTIYF. The CDR3 region has the DNA TGTGCCAGCAGCCCCTCCGGACAGGGAGGTGGAAACACCATATATTTT.

This clone was observed a handful of times. The CDR3 region is CASSQDVQGAGGYTF. In nucleotides, the CDR3 is TGCGCCAGCAGCCAAGATGTACAGGGGGCTGGGGGCTACACCTTC. The rearrangement uses TRBV4-1 and TRBJ1-2, with 9 nucleotides matching TRBD1. The V gene's germline CDR1 is MGHRA and CDR2 YSYEKL. The CDR3 length is 15 residues. V dropped 0 bases and J dropped 8; count of bases not matched to a gene: 7.

The chain combines TRBV19 with TRBJ1-5, with TRBD1 as a possible D gene (6 bases). The CDR3 contains 15 residues. The V gene's germline CDR1 is LNHDA and CDR2 SQIVND (reference sequence). V was cut by 4 bases and J by 7 bases, with 17 bases left in between. The CDR3 protein is CASSKPGPGEQPQHF. In DNA form, the CDR3 reads TGTGCCAGTAGTAAACCGGGGCCAGGGGAGCAGCCCCAGCATTTT.

The gene calls are TRBV11-2 and TRBJ2-1; D remains unclear. The CDR3 consists of 14 residues. The germline gives CDR1 SGHAT, CDR2 FQNNGV. Trimming left V 3 bases short and J 0 bases short, with 6 bases between. The CDR3: CASSFKNSYNEQFF. The CDR3 DNA is TGTGCCAGCAGCTTCAAAAACTCCTACAATGAGCAGTTCTTC.

V usage is TRBV27 and J usage is TRBJ1-6; tentatively, D is TRBD1 (5 bases). Germline V gene sequence: CDR1 MNHEY, CDR2 SMNVEV (reference sequence). Trimming took off 4 bases at V and 13 bases at J, with 14 bases between the two ends. The CDR3 length is 13 residues. The CDR3 DNA follows: TGTGCCAGCAGTTGGGGCCCCCTGGCGCCCCTCCACTTT. This translates into CASSWGPLAPLHF.